Detailed here is one TCR beta chain. Trimming left V 3 bases short and J 7 bases short, with 13 bases between. Germline lookup yields CDR1 MDHEN and CDR2 SYDVKM. The CDR3 loop spans 15 amino acids. Original processing methods: Reference gene primer amplification in the assay estimated nucleated cell counts. TCRdb's table, derived via immunoSEQ multiplex PCR, lists solely in-frame clones and lacks some. V, J and clone size derive from that table, while D and trimming were established from the DNA sequence. Here the sample spans nearly 400,000 clones, approximately 89% being singletons. The data are from a study of blood T cell repertoires in COVID-19. Study at large: Acute-phase and convalescent COVID-19 samples originated in the United States, Italy and Spain. Sources were T cells, B-cell-depleted T cells, or PBMCs; the material itself was cDNA or gDNA.

This TCR was recovered from a woman in her twenties or thirties who had recovered from COVID-19. J is TRBJ1-6 and V is TRBV28; D is perhaps TRBD1 (5 bases). Sample: PBMCs or T cells enriched from blood (not recorded which). CDR3 sequence: CASSLAGLQNSPLHF. The DNA of the CDR3 is TGTGCCAGCAGTTTGGCGGGACTTCAAAATTCACCCCTCCACTTT.